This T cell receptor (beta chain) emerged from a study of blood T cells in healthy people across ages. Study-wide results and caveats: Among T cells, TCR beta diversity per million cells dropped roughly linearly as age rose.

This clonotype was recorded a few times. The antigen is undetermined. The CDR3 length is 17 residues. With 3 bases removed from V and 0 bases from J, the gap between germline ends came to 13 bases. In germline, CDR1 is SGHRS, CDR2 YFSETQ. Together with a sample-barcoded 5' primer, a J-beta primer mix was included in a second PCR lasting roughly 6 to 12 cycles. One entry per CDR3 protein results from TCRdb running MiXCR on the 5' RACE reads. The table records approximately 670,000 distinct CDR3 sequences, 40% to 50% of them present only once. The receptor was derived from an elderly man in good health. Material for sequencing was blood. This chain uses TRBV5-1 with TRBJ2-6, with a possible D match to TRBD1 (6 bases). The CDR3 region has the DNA TGCGCCAGCAGCTCCGGGACATACTACTCTGGGGCCAACGTCCTGACTTTC. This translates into CASSSGTYYSGANVLTF.